This T cell receptor beta chain was recorded in a study of T cell repertoires in cytomegalovirus infection. This clonotype was counted only a few times. Each CDR3 protein is one row after TCRdb ran MiXCR on the reads. The sample shows 680,000 or so distinct CDR3 sequences, about 40% of them seen only once. With 0 bases removed from V and 0 bases from J, the gap between germline ends came to 7 bases. Germline assignment: CDR1 SGHDT and CDR2 YYEEEE. The CDR3 is 14 amino acids. The sequence derives from a human donor in good health (CMV status not recorded). Some clones in this sample may be carry-over from other donors' samples. V and J are TRBV5-6 and TRBJ2-7, with a tentative D call TRBD1 (6 bases). The source material was PBMCs. The CDR3 DNA sequence: TGTGCCAGCAGCTTGGACAGGGACTCCTACGAGCAGTACTTC. Translated, it gives CASSLDRDSYEQYF.